This T cell receptor (beta chain) is from a study of blood T cell repertoires in COVID-19. J lost 5 bases, V lost 1 base, and 7 bases had no gene match. The V gene's germline CDR1 is LGHDT and CDR2 YNNKEL (reference sequence). The CDR3 has 15 residues. Here immunoSEQ multiplex PCR was the method, and the copy in TCRdb shows in-frame clones only, minus some. The table shows more than 300,000 clones, with roughly 90% occurring only once. The chain uses TRBV3-1 (or the pseudogene TRBV3-2) and TRBJ1-1, with 7 bases identical to TRBD1. Sequenced input: PBMCs or T cells enriched from blood (not recorded which). The TCR originated in a woman in her twenties or thirties who had been exposed to COVID-19. The CDR3 DNA reads TGTGCCAGCAGCCAAGGGCCAGGGGGAGGTACTGAAGCTTTCTTT. This encodes CASSQGPGGGTEAFF.